These T cell receptor beta chains were read from a single sample in a study of brain T cells in children with intractable seizures. The table came from immunoSEQ multiplex PCR; TCRdb's copy has only in-frame clones and leaves some out. The table shows about 340,000 clones, with 93% occurring only once. Specimen: peripheral blood, collected approximately 5 months after surgery. These receptors all stem from a boy younger than two with tuberous sclerosis and intractable seizures. CDR3s include the opening cysteine and the closing phenylalanine or tryptophan. D genes are given only for firm matches. Size values are once, few and many counts, or a class for expanded clones, and some rows have none.

once	TRBV19	TRBJ2-1	NA	TGTGCCAGTGTCCAGACGGGAGCCTACTACAATGAGCAGTTCTTC	CASVQTGAYYNEQFF
NA	TRBV2	TRBJ1-1	NA	TGTGCCAGCTTTCTGACTCTGAACACTGAAGCTTTCTTT	CASFLTLNTEAFF
NA	TRBV12-3/TRBV12-4	TRBJ2-1	TRBD1	TGTGCCAGCAGGACAGGGGCGACTCAGTTCTTC	CASRTGATQFF
NA	TRBV7-8	TRBJ1-4	NA	TGTGCCAGCAGCTTATCCCCGGACGGAGGGGAAAAACTGTTTTTT	CASSLSPDGGEKLFF
NA	TRBV11-3	TRBJ1-1	NA	TGTGCCAGCAGCTTCTCGGGGCCGAACACTGAAGCTTTCTTT	CASSFSGPNTEAFF
NA	TRBV2	TRBJ1-1	NA	TGTGCCAGCAGGAACACTGAAGCTTTCTTT	CASRNTEAFF
once	TRBV6-5	TRBJ1-5	NA	TGTGCCAGCAGTTACTGGCAGGGCGGTCAGCCCCAGCATTTT	CASSYWQGGQPQHF
NA	TRBV6-5	TRBJ2-4	TRBD1	TGTGCCAGCAGAGGCGTCAGGGGGGCCAAAAACATTCAGTACTTC	CASRGVRGAKNIQYF
NA	TRBV19	TRBJ2-7	NA	TGTGCCAGTAGTATAGGTTCGGAACAGTACTTC	CASSIGSEQYF
NA	TRBV7-2	TRBJ2-7	NA	TGTGCCAGCAGCTTAGTAGAGTACGAGCAGTACTTC	CASSLVEYEQYF
NA	TRBV28	TRBJ1-4	NA	TGTGCCAGCAGTCCCGGTCCCGGAGTTTGGGAAAAACTGTTTTTT	CASSPGPGVWEKLFF
once	TRBV19	TRBJ2-7	TRBD2	TGTGCCAGTAGTATTAGTGCTCTAGCGGGGGACGAGCAGTACTTC	CASSISALAGDEQYF
once	TRBV19	TRBJ1-5	TRBD1	TGTGCCAGTAGTATAGGACAGGGGAAACAGCCCCAGCATTTT	CASSIGQGKQPQHF
NA	TRBV6-5	TRBJ2-7	TRBD2	TGTGCCAGCAGTTACGGGGGGGAGGGAAGCTACGAGCAGTACTTC	CASSYGGEGSYEQYF
NA	TRBV6-1	TRBJ2-7	NA	TGTGCCAGCAGTGAAAACCGCTTATTCACCTACGAGCAGTACTTC	CASSENRLFTYEQYF
NA	TRBV7-9	TRBJ2-1	TRBD2	TGTGCCAGCAGCCCGGGACTAGCGTTAGACAATGAGCAGTTCTTC	CASSPGLALDNEQFF
NA	TRBV3-1/TRBV3-2	TRBJ1-2	NA	TGTGCCAGCAGCCGTACGGGACGGATCTACACCTTC	CASSRTGRIYTF
NA	TRBV19	TRBJ1-5	NA	TGTGCCAGTAGTATCGACGACGACCAGCCCCAGCATTTT	CASSIDDDQPQHF
NA	TRBV30	TRBJ1-1	TRBD1	TGTGCCTGGAGTGTTCCATCAGGGGGTTGGAACACTGAAGCTTTCTTT	CAWSVPSGGWNTEAFF
NA	TRBV25-1	TRBJ2-7	TRBD2	TGTGCCAGCAGTGAAATTTTCGCGGGGGACGAGCAGTACTTC	CASSEIFAGDEQYF
NA	TRBV7-5	TRBJ2-6	NA	TGTGCCAGAAGCTTCCGACAGGGGATGGTTGGGGCCAACGTCCTGACTTTC	CARSFRQGMVGANVLTF
NA	TRBV9	TRBJ1-3	NA	TGTGCCAGCAGCCAGACTTATGCCTCTGGAAACACCATATATTTT	CASSQTYASGNTIYF
NA	TRBV6-5	TRBJ1-2	TRBD1	TGTGCCAGCAGTTATGGGACAGGGAAATATGGCTACACCTTC	CASSYGTGKYGYTF
once	TRBV5-5	TRBJ2-1	NA	TGTGCCAGCAGCTTGGTCCTGTTGAATGAGCAGTTCTTC	CASSLVLLNEQFF
NA	TRBV12-5	TRBJ2-3	NA	TGTGCTAGTGGTTTGGGGGGAAATGGAGATACGCAGTATTTT	CASGLGGNGDTQYF
NA	TRBV7-3	TRBJ2-2	TRBD2	TGTGCCAGCAGCTTAGCGGGGGGGCCGCCCGGGGAGCTGTTTTTT	CASSLAGGPPGELFF
NA	TRBV2	TRBJ2-5	NA	TGTGCCAGGATAGCGGAGACACAAGAGACCCAGTACTTC	CARIAETQETQYF
NA	TRBV12-3/TRBV12-4	TRBJ1-1	NA	TGTGCCAGCAGCAGGGACGAGGGAACTGAAGCTTTCTTT	CASSRDEGTEAFF
NA	TRBV5-5	TRBJ2-7	NA	TGTGCCAGCAGCGACCTCTCCTACGAGCAGTACTTC	CASSDLSYEQYF
NA	TRBV18	TRBJ2-6	NA	TGTGCCAGCTCACCACGATCTGGCAGAGCCTTCGGGGCCAACGTCCTGACTTTC	CASSPRSGRAFGANVLTF
NA	TRBV6-1	TRBJ2-7	NA	TGTGCCAGCAGTGAAGATAGGGTGTACGAGCAGTACTTC	CASSEDRVYEQYF
NA	TRBV3-1/TRBV3-2	TRBJ2-1	NA	TGTGCCAGCAGCCAGGGCACTGATGAGCAGTTCTTC	CASSQGTDEQFF
NA	TRBV13	TRBJ2-7	NA	TGTGCCAGCAGCTTAGGCCGGGACACCTACGAGCAGTACTTC	CASSLGRDTYEQYF
NA	TRBV3-1/TRBV3-2	TRBJ1-5	NA	TGTGCCAGCAGCCAAGGTGACAGGCCGAGCAATCAGTCCCAGCATTTT	CASSQGDRPSNQSQHF
NA	TRBV3-1/TRBV3-2	TRBJ1-1	NA	TGTGCCAGCAGCCAAGGGGTCGGGGGTTGGACTGAAGCTTTCTTT	CASSQGVGGWTEAFF
NA	TRBV5-8	TRBJ1-2	NA	TGTGCCAGCAGCCTCCGGACGCGGGGCTACACCTTC	CASSLRTRGYTF
NA	TRBV4-2	TRBJ2-5	TRBD2	TGTGCCAGCAGCCACGGGACTAGCGGGGGGTATTGGGAGACCCAGTACTTC	CASSHGTSGGYWETQYF
few	TRBV19	TRBJ2-1	NA	TGTGCCAGTAGTATAGACTCTCGGGGAAATCCCAACAATGAGCAGTTCTTC	CASSIDSRGNPNNEQFF
NA	TRBV5-1	TRBJ1-1	TRBD1	TGCGCCAGCAGCTTGGCCGACAGGGCTGAAGCTTTCTTT	CASSLADRAEAFF
NA	TRBV7-6	TRBJ2-7	NA	TGTGCCAGCAGCCTCGTAGGGGAGAGCTCCTACGAGCAGTACTTC	CASSLVGESSYEQYF
NA	TRBV4-1	TRBJ2-4	TRBD2	TGCGCCAGCAGCCAGGATGATAGCGGGAGGGCCGTAGACATTCAGTACTTC	CASSQDDSGRAVDIQYF
NA	TRBV2	TRBJ1-2	NA	TGTGCCAGCAGCCGATACTCAGACAGCCTCTATGGCTACACCTTC	CASSRYSDSLYGYTF
NA	TRBV7-3	TRBJ1-1	NA	TGTGCCAGCAGCTCCAACAGGGACACTGAAGCTTTCTTT	CASSSNRDTEAFF
NA	TRBV18	TRBJ2-7	NA	TGTGCCAGCTCACCTTCCTCAAATACCTACGAGCAGTACTTC	CASSPSSNTYEQYF
NA	TRBV7-9	TRBJ1-1	NA	TGTGCCAGCAGCTTTTTGGGCCCGAACACTGAAGCTTTCTTT	CASSFLGPNTEAFF
NA	TRBV5-8	TRBJ1-2	NA	TGTGCCAGCAGCCTCCGGACGCGGGACTACACCTTC	CASSLRTRDYTF
NA	TRBV6-1	TRBJ2-1	NA	TGTGCCAGCAGTGAAGGCCGGTGGGGCAATGAGCAGTTCTTC	CASSEGRWGNEQFF
NA	TRBV4-1	TRBJ1-2	NA	TGCGCCAGCAGCCTTACCTTGGGAGGGGACTATGGCTACACCTTC	CASSLTLGGDYGYTF
NA	TRBV28	TRBJ2-5	NA	TGTGCCAGCAGTTTTAGGGGGTCGTTGGGCCTGCGAGCGGAGGCCCTCGGGGAGACCCAGTACTTC	CASSFRGSLGLRAEALGETQYF
NA	TRBV27	TRBJ2-7	NA	TGTGCCAGCAGTTTATGGGGTACGGACCGCCCTAACTCCTACGAGCAGTACTTC	CASSLWGTDRPNSYEQYF
NA	TRBV20-1	TRBJ2-5	TRBD1	TGCAGTGCACAGGGGACAGAGACCCAGTACTTC	CSAQGTETQYF
NA	TRBV4-1	TRBJ1-4	TRBD1	TGCGCCAGCAGCCAAGCTATGTCAACAGGGGCTAATGAAAAACTGTTTTTT	CASSQAMSTGANEKLFF
NA	TRBV7-9	TRBJ1-1	NA	TGTGCCAGCGGAAGCTCCGTAGGTAAATTGAACACTGAAGCTTTCTTT	CASGSSVGKLNTEAFF